This T cell receptor (beta chain) came from a study of T cells in Graves' hyperthyroidism and ophthalmopathy. Clinical symptoms, serum thyroxine, TRAb, thyroid ultrasound and orbital computed tomography established diagnosis. There were TCR beta CDR3 regions amplified from RNA transcripts. Carried out on the TCR CDR3, a first-round RT-PCR used the HTBI primer set. TCRdb processed the multiplex PCR reads anew with MiXCR; each CDR3 protein has one entry. The sample yields roughly 400,000 distinct CDR3 sequences, 25% seen once. Remarks on this clonotype: The antigen remains undetermined.

Looked up from germline, CDR1 is MNHEY and CDR2 is SVGEGT. The ends were cut back, 2 bases at V and 10 bases at J, with 12 bases in the middle. CDR3 length: 14 residues. Findings and limits, study-wide: Ophthalmopathy and stable hyperthyroidism were separated by a 13 V-J model.

This chain connects TRBV6-2 or TRBV6-3 to TRBJ1-6, with D possibly matching TRBD1 (5 bases). Sequencing was performed on blood. This sequence was found in a man in his forties or fifties with Graves' hyperthyroidism. CDR3: CASSYGGVGSPLHF. The CDR3 DNA reads as TGTGCCAGCAGTTACGGGGGTGTGGGATCACCCCTCCACTTT.